The 14 T cell receptor beta chains listed next were all sequenced from one sample in a study of blood T cell repertoires in COVID-19. Clones were read by immunoSEQ multiplex PCR, and TCRdb kept only the in-frame ones, dropping some. The repertoire holds around 42,000 clones, with around 80% as singletons. Specimen: peripheral blood. The receptors derive from a man at least 80 years old with active or convalescent COVID-19.

The chain has TRBV5-6 and TRBJ1-1; weak D call: TRBD1 (6 bases). The length of the CDR3 is 15 residues. V lost 0 bases, J lost 4 bases, and 13 bases lay in between. The V gene's germline CDR1 is SGHDT and CDR2 YYEEEE. The CDR3 DNA reads as TGTGCCAGCAGCTTGGACTGGGGGCCGAGCACTGAAGCTTTCTTT. It specifies CASSLDWGPSTEAFF.

This sequence joins TRBV4-3 and TRBJ2-5; 10 bases are shared with TRBD2. This CDR3 is built from 16 residues. CDR1 is LGHNA and CDR2 is YSLEER in the germline V gene. Trimming cost V 2 bases and J 3 bases; bases outside gene matches: 6. Written as DNA, the CDR3 is TGCGCCAGCAGCCAACACCTTGGACTAGCGGAAGAGACCCAGTACTTC. This gives the protein CASSQHLGLAEETQYF.

The rearrangement links TRBV5-6 to TRBJ2-1; TRBD1 is a possible D gene (5 bases). V lost 0 bases, J lost 5 bases, and 12 bases lay in between. The CDR3 spans 15 residues. CDR1 is SGHDT, CDR2 YYEEEE, per germline. CDR3 sequence: CASSLVPGSHNEQFF. In DNA form, the CDR3 reads TGTGCCAGCAGCTTGGTCCCAGGGTCCCACAATGAGCAGTTCTTC.

The chain carries TRBV19 and TRBJ1-1, with 8 bases matching TRBD1. The V gene end was trimmed by 7 bases and the J gene end by 0 bases; junction bases not matched to a gene: 13. The germline V gene encodes CDR1 LNHDA and CDR2 SQIVND (reference sequence). The CDR3 loop spans 17 amino acids. The CDR3 DNA sequence: TGTGCCAGTAAGTCACCCTCAGGGGGCCTAATGAACACTGAAGCTTTCTTT. This codes for CASKSPSGGLMNTEAFF.

The chain couples TRBV28 to TRBJ1-4; 10 bases line up with TRBD1. This CDR3 comprises 16 residues. The V gene end was trimmed by 6 bases and the J gene end by 3 bases; junction bases not matched to a gene: 7. The germline CDR1 and CDR2 sequences are MDHEN and SYDVKM. CDR3 DNA sequence: TGTGCCAGCAGCGGGGACAGGGGTGGAGCTAATGAAAAACTGTTTTTT. It yields the protein CASSGDRGGANEKLFF.

This clone was found once. The rearrangement joins TRBV28 to TRBJ1-2, with a weak D call TRBD1 (6 bases). Trimming cost V 8 bases and J 2 bases, with 18 bases left between them. Germline values: CDR1 MDHEN, CDR2 SYDVKM. The CDR3 loop spans 15 amino acids. The CDR3 sequence is CASGGDGGQNYGYTF. As DNA, the CDR3 is TGTGCCAGCGGGGGCGACGGTGGGCAAAACTATGGCTACACCTTC.

This clone was detected only once. This CDR3 is CASSLGSTGEEKLFF. The CDR3 DNA is TGTGCCAGCAGCTTGGGATCGACAGGGGAGGAAAAACTGTTTTTT. The chain recombines TRBV5-6 with TRBJ1-4; 8 bases align to TRBD1. The J segment lost 8 bases and the V segment lost 0 bases, leaving 6 bases of the junction unmatched. The CDR3 runs to 15 residues. Germline CDR1 reads SGHDT; CDR2 reads YYEEEE.

This chain joins TRBV4-2 and TRBJ2-3; possible D gene TRBD1, 8 bases. The CDR3 consists of 13 residues. Germline-derived CDR1 and CDR2 are LGHNA and YNFKEQ. V was clipped by 0 bases and J by 14 bases, with 15 bases between them. CDR3 DNA: TGTGCCAGCAGCCAAGAGGGGGGGGACAGGAGGTATTTT. It specifies CASSQEGGDRRYF.

This clone was detected once. The chain combines TRBV11-1 with TRBJ1-2, with D unresolved. Trimming removed 5 bases from V and 8 bases from J, with 18 bases in between. Per the germline V gene, CDR1 is SGHAT and CDR2 is FQDESV (reference sequence). CDR3 length: 14 amino acids. The CDR3 sequence: CASSPGGNRRGYTF. For the CDR3, the DNA is TGTGCCAGCAGCCCTGGCGGCAACCGGAGGGGCTACACCTTC.

There are a few counts of this clone. This chain uses TRBV27 with TRBJ2-1, with TRBD2 identical over 8 bases. Trimming removed 0 bases from V and 6 bases from J; junction bases left unmatched: 4. CDR3 length: 15 amino acids. Per germline, CDR1 MNHEY and CDR2 SMNVEV (reference sequence). CDR3 amino acids: CASSLSSGTLNEQFF. The CDR3 DNA sequence: TGTGCCAGCAGTTTATCTAGCGGGACGCTCAATGAGCAGTTCTTC.

CDR3 residues: CASTKGKADTQYF. DNA of the CDR3: TGTGCCAGCACAAAGGGGAAAGCAGATACGCAGTATTTT. The chain carries TRBV19 and TRBJ2-3; D is possibly TRBD1 (5 bases). Trimming removed 9 bases from V and 4 bases from J, with 14 bases in between. The CDR3 covers 13 residues. CDR1 LNHDA and CDR2 SQIVND come from the germline V gene (reference sequence). Combining the CDR3 with reference TRBV19 and TRBJ2-3 gives the whole variable domain DGGITQSPKYLFRKEGQNVTLSCEQNLNHDAMYWYRQDPGQGLRLIYYSQIVNDFQKGDIAEGYSVSREKKESFPLTVTSAQKNPTAFYLCASTKGKADTQYFGPGTRLTVL.

This clone was picked up a small number of times. This chain joins TRBV27 and TRBJ1-1; D may be TRBD1 (5 bases). CDR3 length equals 13 residues. V lost 6 bases to trimming and J lost 4 bases, with 12 bases between them. Germline CDR1 MNHEY, CDR2 SMNVEV (reference sequence). This CDR3 reads CASSIGVSTEAFF. CDR3 DNA: TGTGCCAGCAGCATAGGGGTTTCCACTGAAGCTTTCTTT.

A single count supports this clone. The chain joins TRBV6-2 or TRBV6-3 to TRBJ2-7; the match to TRBD1 covers 7 bases. This CDR3 is built from 14 residues. Looked up from germline, CDR1 is MNHEY and CDR2 is SVGEGT. J lost 5 bases, V lost 2 bases, and 6 bases had no gene match. The CDR3 DNA reads as TGTGCCAGCAGTTACCGCTCAGGGGGAGACGAGCAGTACTTC. Its translation is CASSYRSGGDEQYF.

The gene calls are TRBV28 and TRBJ1-5, with D maybe TRBD1 (5 bases). V was cut by 7 bases and J by 1 base, with 14 bases left in between. Germline V gene data show CDR1 as MDHEN and CDR2 as SYDVKM. This CDR3 has 15 residues. DNA for the CDR3: TGTGCCAGCATGGAGGGGCCGCTGAGCAATCAGCCCCAGCATTTT. Amino acids: CASMEGPLSNQPQHF.